This TCR beta chain was obtained from a study of human CD8 memory T cell subsets. Study conclusions and caveats: In contrast to effector memory cells, stem-like memory and precursor exhausted T cells had similarly high diversity.

As regards this clonotype: The antigen is unknown.

TCR beta libraries were made by UMI-labeled 5' RACE. TCRdb re-called the 5' RACE reads and gives one entry per CDR3 protein, without DNA. The table lists some 12,000 distinct CDR3 sequences. CDR1 is SEHNR, CDR2 FQNEAQ, per germline (reference sequence). The CDR3 has 15 residues. The chain employs TRBV7-9 and TRBJ2-1; TCRdb indicates TRBD1, and absent DNA this call remains unverified. This clonotype was sampled from a human donor in good health. The source material was CD8+ T cells from PBMCs. Here the CDR3 reads CASSPPGHSYNEQFF.